One and the same sample provided the 13 T cell receptor beta chains below, sequenced in a study of cytomegalovirus exposure and HLA in healthy donors. The PCR contained 60 Vbeta and 13 Jbeta primers. This table comes from immunoSEQ multiplex PCR, and its TCRdb copy is limited to in-frame clones, with some not included. The data contain around 150,000 clones, 80% of them singletons. Material: PBMCs. These receptors originate from a male donor in good health and CMV-seronegative.

Remarks on this clone: This clone may be a read error of a much larger clone one base away. The chain is built from TRBV4-2 and TRBJ2-2; D gene unclear. The V end was cut by 0 bases, the J end by 1 base, with 6 bases between. The CDR3 spans 15 residues. Germline CDR1 reads LGHNA; CDR2 reads YNFKEQ. CDR3 bases: TGTGCCAGCAGCCAAGATCCAGGGAACACCGGGGAGCTGTTTTTT. This sequence encodes CASSQDPGNTGELFF.

This clone was recorded once. Sequence at one end of the junction differs from germline and may be a read error. V gene TRBV4-3 combines with J gene TRBJ1-6; D may be TRBD1 (5 bases). This CDR3 is built from 19 residues. Germline V lookup: CDR1 LGHNA, CDR2 YSLEER. In nucleotides, the CDR3 is TGCGCCAGCAGCCAAGATTTCCAGGGATATAGCTCCTATAATTCACCCCCCCACTTT. Protein product: CASSQDFQGYSSYNSPPHF.

This chain uses TRBV7-9 with TRBJ1-6; D ambiguous. Trimming took 2 bases from V and 7 from J, leaving 6 bases between them. Germline V gene sequence: CDR1 SEHNR, CDR2 FQNEAQ (reference sequence). The CDR3 consists of 13 residues. The CDR3 region is CASSLWENSPLHF. The CDR3 DNA reads as TGTGCCAGCAGCTTATGGGAGAATTCACCCCTCCACTTT.

The chain couples TRBV19 to TRBJ1-1; 11 nucleotides line up with TRBD1. CDR3 length: 16 amino acids. Germline loops: CDR1 LNHDA, CDR2 SQIVND (reference sequence). V trimming: 8 bases; J trimming: 5 bases; junction bases outside the gene matches: 13. The CDR3 DNA sequence: TGTGCCAGTCGTCGGACAGGGGGCGGGAGTAGGACTGAAGCTTTCTTT. This encodes CASRRTGGGSRTEAFF.

The chain employs TRBV18 and TRBJ2-5; D possibly corresponds to TRBD1 (5 bases). Trimming left V 2 bases short and J 5 bases short, with 6 bases between. CDR3 length: 12 residues. Looked up from germline, CDR1 is KGHSH and CDR2 is LQKENI. The chain's CDR3 is CASSPKGETQYF. CDR3 nucleotide sequence: TGTGCCAGCTCACCAAAGGGGGAGACCCAGTACTTC. The full variable domain, with the rest looked up from reference TRBV18 and TRBJ2-5, is NAGVMQNPRHLVRRRGQEARLRCSPMKGHSHVYWYRQLPEEGLKFMVYLQKENIIDESGMPKERFSAEFPKEGPSILRIQQVVRGDSAAYFCASSPKGETQYFGPGTRLLVL.

This sequence joins TRBV5-1 and TRBJ1-2, with TRBD1 as a possible D gene (5 bases). Trimming removed 4 bases from V and 2 bases from J, with 9 bases in between. The CDR3 extends over 13 amino acids. Germline lookup yields CDR1 SGHRS and CDR2 YFSETQ. The CDR3 loop is CASSAGPNYGYTF. The CDR3 coding sequence is TGCGCCAGCAGCGCGGGACCGAACTATGGCTACACCTTC.

The CDR3 loop reads CASSAWDRYQPQHF. CDR3 DNA: TGTGCCAGCAGCGCCTGGGACAGGTATCAGCCCCAGCATTTT. V usage is TRBV7-8 and J usage is TRBJ1-5; 8 nucleotides agree with TRBD1. Unmatched junction bases numbered 5, after V lost 5 bases and J lost 5 bases. Germline CDR1 is SGHVS and CDR2 is FQNEAQ. This CDR3 has 14 amino acids.

The chain carries TRBV10-2 and TRBJ1-1; 10 bases map to TRBD1. Germline CDR1 WSHSY, CDR2 SAAADI. This CDR3 region has 15 residues. With 3 bases clipped from V and 10 bases from J, the junction kept 11 bases outside the gene matches. The CDR3 nucleotides read TGCGCCAGCAGTGACCAGACAGGGGGCACGCCGCGAGCTTTCTTT. It specifies CASSDQTGGTPRAFF.

The chain joins TRBV4-1 to TRBJ1-3, with 7 bases lining up with TRBD1. There are 15 residues in the CDR3. V was clipped by 0 bases and J by 8 bases; unmatched bases: 7. Germline V CDR1 and CDR2: MGHRA, YSYEKL. As DNA, the CDR3 is TGCGCCAGCAGCCAAGAACGGGTTCAGGGGGACACCATATATTTT. It is translated as CASSQERVQGDTIYF.

The chain carries TRBV7-3 and TRBJ2-7; D may be TRBD1 (6 bases). Germline V gene data show CDR1 as SGHTA and CDR2 as FQGTGA. Trimming pared 2 bases from V and 0 bases from J, leaving 11 bases between. This CDR3 comprises 15 residues. This CDR3 reads CASSLGGSSSYEQYF. CDR3 coding DNA: TGTGCCAGCAGCTTAGGGGGCTCAAGCTCCTACGAGCAGTACTTC.

This clone was recorded only once. V usage is TRBV6-6 and J usage is TRBJ2-2; D uncertain. The CDR3 consists of 13 residues. From germline, CDR1 is MNHNY and CDR2 SVGAGI (reference sequence). Trimming shortened V by 6 bases and J by 0 bases, and 5 bases separated the two germline ends. CDR3 in amino acids: CASSPSNTGELFF. In DNA, the CDR3 is TGTGCCAGCAGCCCCTCGAACACCGGGGAGCTGTTTTTT.

This chain uses TRBV5-1 with TRBJ2-1; a possible D gene is TRBD2 (6 bases). The V gene's germline CDR1 is SGHRS and CDR2 YFSETQ. V was clipped by 6 bases and J by 6 bases, with 7 bases between them. This CDR3 region has 11 residues. The CDR3 region is CASMEGNEQFF. CDR3 nucleotide sequence: TGCGCCAGCATGGAGGGCAATGAGCAGTTCTTC.

The chain recombines TRBV7-2 with TRBJ2-7; D is ambiguous. Germline CDR1 SGHTA, CDR2 FQGNSA. The CDR3 sequence is 14 residues long. V shed 5 bases and J shed 5 bases, with 16 bases lying between them. CDR3 DNA: TGTGCCAGCAGCCAAACGACCTATGGGCACGAGCAGTACTTC. This translates into CASSQTTYGHEQYF.